The sequence of this TCR beta chain was determined in a study of T-cell reconstitution after alpha-beta-depleted transplantation in children. Germline V CDR1 and CDR2: LGHNA, YNFKEQ. The V end lost 0 bases, the J end lost 1 base, and 12 bases lay between the germline ends. This CDR3 region has 16 residues. Preparation of the TCRbeta library involved a method that used unique molecular identifiers. TCRdb re-derived calls from the PCR reads in MiXCR, one entry per CDR3 protein. The sample lists some 350,000 distinct CDR3 sequences, over 9% occurring once. The origin of this receptor is a human donor who donated a stem cell graft to a child with acute lymphoblastic leukemia. Sequences were derived from PBMCs from the stem cell graft donor, sampled from the stem cell graft. The chain uses TRBV4-2 and TRBJ1-1; D is perhaps TRBD1 (5 bases). Here the CDR3 reads CASSQEVGVENTEAFF. The CDR3 bases are TGTGCCAGCAGCCAAGAAGTGGGGGTCGAGAACACTGAAGCTTTCTTT.